Listed below are T cell receptor beta chains from one sample, sequenced in a study of T-cell memory formation after mild COVID-19. One entry per CDR3 protein, called by TCRdb with MiXCR from the 5' RACE reads. The sample shows about 560,000 distinct CDR3 sequences, about a fifth of them seen only once. Sequencing was carried out using PBMCs or a T cell subset sorted from them (not recorded which). Source of these receptors: an adult woman who had mild COVID-19 (a few samples of this study predate the infection). Cell type and time point are not known. CDR3s include the opening cysteine and the closing phenylalanine or tryptophan. The D gene is left open where the match is weak. Clone sizes are given selectively: once, few, many, or a class where the clone is expanded.

V	J	size	D	DNA	CDR3
TRBV25-1	TRBJ2-7	NA	TRBD2	TGTGCCAGCAGTGAGCCGGCGGGAGGGCCCTACGAGCAGTACTTC	CASSEPAGGPYEQYF
TRBV29-1	TRBJ2-7	once	NA	TGCAGCGTCCGAAAGCGGACAGCCATATCCCTCTACGAGCAGTACTTC	CSVRKRTAISLYEQYF
TRBV6-5	TRBJ2-7	NA	NA	TGTGCCAGCAGTTACTCAGTTTGGCAGACCTACGAGCAGTACTTC	CASSYSVWQTYEQYF
TRBV29-1	TRBJ2-5	NA	NA	TGCAGCGTTGAAGATAGGGGATCGACCCAAGAGACCCAGTACTTC	CSVEDRGSTQETQYF
TRBV18	TRBJ1-1	few	NA	TGTGCCAGCTCCTACGTCGGGAACACTGAAGCTTTCTTT	CASSYVGNTEAFF
TRBV20-1	TRBJ2-4	NA	NA	TGCAGTGCTGGGACCGGGGGCATTCAGTACTTC	CSAGTGGIQYF
TRBV18	TRBJ2-3	NA	TRBD1	TGTGCCAGCTCACCGACAGGGTCAGATACGCAGTATTTT	CASSPTGSDTQYF
TRBV30	TRBJ2-3	NA	TRBD1	TGTGCCTGGAAAAGGACAGGGCGCACAGATACGCAGTATTTT	CAWKRTGRTDTQYF
TRBV6-6	TRBJ2-2	NA	NA	TGTGCCAGCAGCCCAGAGTGGGGAACGAACACCGGGGAGCTGTTTTTT	CASSPEWGTNTGELFF
TRBV12-3/TRBV12-4	TRBJ1-1	NA	TRBD1	TGTGCCACCAGGCCGGGACAGGGGCGACACACTGAAGCTTTCTTT	CATRPGQGRHTEAFF
TRBV29-1	TRBJ2-5	NA	TRBD2	TGCAGCGTTGACGGGGGGGACCAAGAGACCCAGTACTTC	CSVDGGDQETQYF
TRBV29-1	TRBJ1-4	once	NA	TGCAGCGTGGCTCAAGACAGAACAACTAATGAAAAACTGTTTTTT	CSVAQDRTTNEKLFF
TRBV7-6	TRBJ2-6	NA	NA	TGTGCCGTAGGACGTCAGTCGTCTGGGGCCAACGTCCTGACTTTC	CAVGRQSSGANVLTF
TRBV19	TRBJ2-1	NA	TRBD2	TGTGCCAGTAGAGTAGGAAGCGGGGGGGCGAATGAGCAGTTCTTC	CASRVGSGGANEQFF
TRBV10-2	TRBJ2-7	NA	TRBD2	TGCGCCAGCAGTGAGCTAGCGGCGAGCTCCTACGAGCAGTACTTC	CASSELAASSYEQYF
TRBV18	TRBJ1-2	few	NA	TGTGCCAGCTCACTTCGCGATGGGACGGGGGACTATGGCTACACCTTC	CASSLRDGTGDYGYTF
TRBV20-1	TRBJ2-7	once	TRBD1	TGCAGTGCGCCGGACAGGGTCTCCTACGAGCAGTACTTC	CSAPDRVSYEQYF
TRBV25-1	TRBJ2-7	NA	NA	TGTGCCAGCAGTGAGAGATATAAACGCGAGCAGTACTTC	CASSERYKREQYF
TRBV5-1	TRBJ2-3	few	TRBD2	TGCGCCAGCAGCGCCATACTAGCGGGCGGTCCTCAAGCTCCTTATGATACGCAGTATTTT	CASSAILAGGPQAPYDTQYF
TRBV5-1	TRBJ2-1	many	TRBD2	TGCGCCAGCCGAGCAGAGATTAGCGGGAGTCTAAATGAGCAGTTCTTC	CASRAEISGSLNEQFF
TRBV5-4	TRBJ2-1	NA	NA	TGTGCCAGCAGCTTGGACGGGAAGAATGAGCAGTTCTTC	CASSLDGKNEQFF
TRBV25-1	TRBJ2-6	NA	NA	TGTGCCAGCAGTGCGGACCTCTCCTCTGGGGCCAACGTCCTGACTTTC	CASSADLSSGANVLTF
TRBV5-1	TRBJ1-5	many	TRBD1	TGCGCCAGCAGCTTGTCCGGACAGGAGAATCAGCCCCAGCATTTT	CASSLSGQENQPQHF